The 9 T cell receptor beta chains below were found in one sample sequenced in a study of T cells in Graves' hyperthyroidism and ophthalmopathy. There were TCR beta CDR3 regions amplified from RNA transcripts. HTBI primers drove first-round RT-PCR of the TCR CDR3. TCRdb re-called the multiplex PCR reads with MiXCR, one entry per CDR3 protein. Among 500,000 to 550,000 distinct CDR3 sequences listed, about 20% were seen once. Input material: blood. Source of these receptors: a man in his forties with Graves' ophthalmopathy.

The rearrangement links TRBV4-1 to TRBJ1-1; a possible D gene is TRBD1 (5 bases). The ends were cut back, 1 base at V and 5 bases at J, with 17 bases in the middle. CDR1 and CDR2 from the germline V gene are MGHRA and YSYEKL. The CDR3 sequence is 16 residues long. CDR3 protein: CASSQAGTGRRTEAFF. The CDR3 nucleotides are TGCGCCAGCAGCCAAGCGGGGACGGGGAGGAGGACTGAAGCTTTCTTT.

At least ten counts were recorded for this clonotype. The V gene is TRBV5-1, the J gene TRBJ1-1; D is uncertain. The V and J ends lost 5 bases and 1 base respectively, with 15 bases between them. The CDR3 runs to 15 residues. The V gene's germline CDR1 is SGHRS and CDR2 YFSETQ. The DNA of the CDR3 is TGCGCCAGCAGTTCCCTCCTCCCTGGGAACACTGAAGCTTTCTTT. It translates to CASSSLLPGNTEAFF.

This clonotype was observed a single time. The genes are TRBV5-1 and TRBJ1-6; 7 bases align to TRBD1. The J segment lost 5 bases and the V segment lost 4 bases, leaving 3 bases of the junction unmatched. This CDR3 has 14 residues. The germline V gene has CDR1 SGHRS and CDR2 YFSETQ. CDR3 protein: CASSLDRNNSPLHF. The CDR3 bases are TGCGCCAGCAGCCTGGACAGGAATAATTCACCCCTCCACTTT.

This clonotype was observed many times. This sequence joins TRBV9 and TRBJ1-1, with D perhaps matching TRBD1 (5 bases). The CDR3 runs 16 residues. Germline loops: CDR1 SGDLS, CDR2 YYNGEE. V was trimmed by 4 bases and J by 4 bases, leaving 20 bases between them. CDR3 in amino acids: CASSLPRDGPRTEAFF. As DNA, the CDR3 is TGTGCCAGCAGCCTACCTCGGGACGGACCGCGCACTGAAGCTTTCTTT.

This clonotype was detected a few times. This rearrangement joins TRBV12-3 or TRBV12-4 to TRBJ1-4; no firm D call. Trimming pared 2 bases from V and 8 bases from J, leaving 9 bases between. The CDR3 has 13 amino acids. In nucleotides, the CDR3 is TGTGCCAGCAGTTTACCGCCAGGAGAAAAACTGTTTTTT. It translates to CASSLPPGEKLFF.

The chain is built from TRBV11-2 and TRBJ1-1; D perhaps matches TRBD1 (5 bases). Germline V gene sequence: CDR1 SGHAT, CDR2 FQNNGV. With 3 bases removed from V and 6 bases from J, the gap between germline ends came to 11 bases. CDR3 size: 13 residues. This CDR3 reads CASSLVQVPEAFF. CDR3 in DNA: TGTGCCAGCAGCTTGGTACAGGTGCCTGAAGCTTTCTTT.

This clonotype was observed at least ten times. V usage is TRBV20-1 and J usage is TRBJ1-2, with 12 positions matching TRBD1. The CDR3 is made up of 16 amino acids. V was clipped by 0 bases and J by 2 bases; unmatched bases: 4. Looked up from germline, CDR1 is DFQATT and CDR2 is SNEGSKA (reference sequence). In DNA form, the CDR3 reads TGCAGTGCTAGAGATACAGGGACAGGGGGCAACTATGGCTACACCTTC. It translates to CSARDTGTGGNYGYTF.

The J gene is TRBJ2-1, the V gene TRBV6-5, with D unresolved. The CDR3 spans 12 residues. In germline, CDR1 is MNHEY, CDR2 SVGAGI. V shed 5 bases and J shed 8 bases, with 10 bases lying between them. The CDR3 bases are TGTGCCAGCAGTCACACCCTTTATGAGCAGTTCTTC. The encoded protein is CASSHTLYEQFF.

This clonotype was detected many times. The chain combines TRBV20-1 with TRBJ2-3, with 8 bases that match TRBD2. CDR3 length: 15 amino acids. Trimming at V came to 2 bases and at J to 0 bases, leaving 4 bases not matched to a gene. The V gene's germline CDR1 is DFQATT and CDR2 SNEGSKA (reference sequence). The CDR3 nucleotides are TGCAGTGCTAGAATAGCGGGGTCCAGCACAGATACGCAGTATTTT. Its translation is CSARIAGSSTDTQYF.